Listed below are T cell receptor beta chains from one sample, sequenced in a study of cytomegalovirus exposure and HLA in healthy donors. Profiled with immunoSEQ multiplex PCR; TCRdb holds only in-frame clones, not every one. Of about 150,000 clones in the sample, over 60% were seen once. Sequenced: PBMCs. The receptor set was obtained from a male donor in good health and CMV-seronegative. Each CDR3 is given without its conserved first and last residue. Fields, in order: V gene, D gene, J gene, CDR3 protein. The D gene is left open where the match is weak.

>TRBV19|TRBD1|TRBJ1-2
ASGTGGGYGYT
>TRBV30|TRBD1|TRBJ1-2
AWSSPGQGRGYT
>TRBV5-4|TRBD1|TRBJ1-3
ASSPVGQGNGNTIY
>TRBV5-1|.|TRBJ2-7
ASSLAGLSYEQY
>TRBV6-4|.|TRBJ2-1
ASSPGNSYNEQF
>TRBV4-1|TRBD2|TRBJ2-7
ASSSLAGTSYEQY
>TRBV29-1|TRBD1|TRBJ1-2
SVEARGTGVGYT
>TRBV7-2|.|TRBJ1-5
ASSLVTGENQPQH
>TRBV18|TRBD2|TRBJ2-5
ASSLAGGYQGTQY
>TRBV28|.|TRBJ2-1
ASHWDREFNEQF
>TRBV7-3|.|TRBJ2-1
ASSLIGQGREQF
>TRBV2|TRBD2|TRBJ2-5
ASSRLAGGGLQETQY